The source of this TCR beta chain is a study of cytomegalovirus exposure and HLA in healthy donors. The repertoire was sequenced with immunoSEQ multiplex PCR; TCRdb's copy has only in-frame clones and lacks some. The sample holds 55,000 to 75,000 clones; roughly nine tenths are singletons and the top ten take roughly 3.1%. The study's findings and limits: Clusters of TCRs from the first cohort tended to co-occur in the roughly 120 validation repertoires (as a later analysis found).

There are 14 residues in the CDR3. V shed 7 bases, J shed 8 bases, and the junction held 12 bases outside the gene matches. Germline CDR1 MDHEN, CDR2 SYDVKM. Remarks on this clone: The antigen remains unidentified.

The chain carries TRBV28 and TRBJ2-7, with 9 bases aligning to TRBD2. Sequenced input: PBMCs. This clonotype was sampled from a man aged 18 to 29 in good health and CMV-seronegative. The CDR3, as DNA: TGTGCCAGCACCGGGGGGGCGGGAGGGTTTAAGCAGTACTTC. Its protein product is CASTGGAGGFKQYF. Full variable domain (rest looked up from reference TRBV28 and TRBJ2-7): DVKVTQSSRYLVKRTGEKVFLECVQDMDHENMFWYRQDPGLGLRLIYFSYDVKMKEKGDIPEGYSVSREKKERFSLILESASTNQTSMYLCASTGGAGGFKQYFGPGTRLTVT.